This T cell receptor (beta chain) derives from a study of blood T cells in healthy people across ages. Germline CDR1 MNHEY, CDR2 SMNVEV (reference sequence). V was shortened by 4 bases and J by 0 bases, with 13 bases between the two germline ends. The CDR3 sequence is 16 residues long. Sample-barcoded 5' priming and a J-beta primer mix drove a second PCR of roughly 7 to 11 cycles. TCRdb used MiXCR to reprocess the 5' RACE reads, holding one entry per CDR3 protein. The sample includes approximately 2,000,000 distinct CDR3 sequences, around 40% seen only once; the top ten take 23%. This clonotype occurred many times. They isolated at least 7 million PBMCs from each sample.

The V and J genes are TRBV27 and TRBJ1-5, with unresolved D. Sequencing was performed on blood. The source is a human donor in good health. The CDR3 sequence: CASSSGHDNSNQPQHF. The CDR3 DNA reads as TGTGCCAGCAGTTCTGGGCATGATAATAGCAATCAGCCCCAGCATTTT.